The 17 T cell receptor beta chains below all came from one sample that was sequenced in a study of control samples from healthy donors and cancer patients (dated by TCRdb to 2020 to 2021). Receptor amplification or capture employed the immunoSEQ multiplex PCR assay. The table was pulled from immuneACCESS by TCRdb, which kept in-frame rearrangements only. Such tables lose some clones; where checked, under half of the loss comes from unresolved V genes, and the rest has no known cause. The sample contains over 40,000 clones, around nine tenths of them found a single time. The ten largest clonotypes hold 40% of the sample. Sequenced input: PBMCs. These receptors originate from a man aged 45-65 years with head and neck cancer.

The DNA for the CDR3 is TGTGCCAGCTCTCGGGAGGGCCAGGGCGGGGAGCTGTTTTTT. Amino acid sequence: CASSREGQGGELFF. The chain is built from TRBV2 and TRBJ2-2; 8 bases align to TRBD2. The V segment lost 8 bases and the J segment 7 bases; nucleotides outside the gene matches: 9. Germline loops: CDR1 SNHLY, CDR2 FYNNEI. CDR3 length equals 14 residues. The variable domain in full, completed from reference TRBV2 and TRBJ2-2, reads EPEVTQTPSHQVTQMGQEVILRCVPISNHLYFYWYRQILGQKVEFLVSFYNNEISEKSEIFDDQFSVERPDGSNFTLKIRSTKLEDSAMYFCASSREGQGGELFFGEGSRLTVL.

The chain joins TRBV27 to TRBJ2-1; tentative D call: TRBD1 (5 bases). Germline loops: CDR1 MNHEY, CDR2 SMNVEV (reference sequence). CDR3 length: 17 residues. V was pared by 4 bases and J by 4 bases, with 20 bases between. The CDR3 sequence: CASSYTGPLEKYNEQFF. CDR3 in DNA: TGTGCCAGCAGTTACACAGGTCCCCTCGAAAAATACAATGAGCAGTTCTTC.

For this clone: In the same sample, other DNA sequences code for this CDR3. The CDR3 sequence is CAISVAGRDTDTQYF. Here the CDR3 DNA reads TGTGCCATCAGCGTAGCGGGACGCGACACAGATACGCAGTATTTT. The chain combines TRBV10-3 with TRBJ2-3; 8 nucleotides agree with TRBD2. Trimming cost V 6 bases and J 2 bases; bases outside gene matches: 7. CDR3 length: 15 amino acids. From germline, CDR1 is ENHRY and CDR2 SYGVKD.

The chain joins TRBV27 to TRBJ2-7; D ambiguous. V lost 0 bases and J 3 bases, leaving 12 bases between the germline ends. CDR3 length: 15 residues. Looked up from germline, CDR1 is MNHEY and CDR2 is SMNVEV (reference sequence). This chain's CDR3 is CASSLSIAGGYEQYF. Written as DNA, the CDR3 is TGTGCCAGCAGTTTATCGATCGCAGGCGGCTACGAGCAGTACTTC.

The rearrangement uses TRBV6-5 and TRBJ1-2, with 8 bases that match TRBD1. V gave up 2 bases and J gave up 4 bases; unmatched junction bases: 6. Germline V CDR1 and CDR2: MNHEY, SVGAGI. The CDR3 loop spans 15 amino acids. The DNA of the CDR3 is TGTGCCAGCAGTTACGCAGGACAGGGAGGCTATGGCTACACCTTC. This translates into CASSYAGQGGYGYTF.

The CDR3 loop reads CASSPRTATGELFF. In nucleotides, the CDR3 is TGTGCCAGCAGCCCCCGGACAGCCACCGGGGAGCTGTTTTTT. The rearrangement uses TRBV7-9 and TRBJ2-2; possible D gene TRBD1, 6 bases. Germline assignment: CDR1 SEHNR and CDR2 FQNEAQ (reference sequence). V lost 5 bases, J lost 4 bases, and 11 bases lay in between. This CDR3 region has 14 residues.

The table lists this clone with a count of one. CDR3 coding DNA: TGTGCCAGCAGCTACTTGGATAGCTCCTATAATTCACCCCTCCACTTT. Translated: CASSYLDSSYNSPLHF. The V and J genes are TRBV7-6 and TRBJ1-6, with D unresolved. Germline assignment: CDR1 SGHVS and CDR2 FNYEAQ. V lost 4 bases to trimming and J lost 0 bases, with 10 bases between them. The CDR3 extends over 16 amino acids.

There are a few counts of this clone. This sequence joins TRBV6-4 and TRBJ2-1; 8 bases are a match to TRBD2. Losses at the gene ends were 6 bases for V and 4 bases for J; bases not matched to a gene: 8. Germline V gene lookup returns CDR1 MRHNA and CDR2 SNTAGT. The CDR3 is 15 residues long. For the CDR3, the DNA is TGTGCCAGCAGCCCCGAGGTAGCGGGATACAATGAGCAGTTCTTC. Protein sequence: CASSPEVAGYNEQFF.

The chain uses TRBV28 and TRBJ1-1; 10 nucleotides match TRBD1. Germline-derived CDR1 and CDR2 are MDHEN and SYDVKM. The CDR3 consists of 16 residues. V lost 4 bases and J lost 5; bases outside the gene matches: 10. In DNA, the CDR3 is TGTGCCAGCAGTTCCCTTCCGGGACAGGGGTTAACTGAAGCTTTCTTT. Its translation is CASSSLPGQGLTEAFF.

The V call is TRBV6-2 or TRBV6-3, the J call TRBJ2-2; maybe TRBD2 (6 bases). The V end lost 2 bases, the J end lost 1 base, and 11 bases lay between the germline ends. Per germline, CDR1 MNHEY and CDR2 SVGEGT. This CDR3 is built from 16 residues. The CDR3 DNA reads TGTGCCAGCAGTTACAGGCCGACTAGGAACACCGGGGAGCTGTTTTTT. Its protein is CASSYRPTRNTGELFF.

The J gene is TRBJ1-3, the V gene TRBV19; possibly TRBD1 for D (6 bases). The CDR3 is 16 residues long. Germline V gives CDR1 LNHDA, CDR2 SQIVND (reference sequence). V was clipped by 4 bases and J by 0 bases, with 13 bases between them. The CDR3 DNA reads as TGTGCCAGTAGTAACTACAGGGTCCACTCTGGAAACACCATATATTTT. Protein product: CASSNYRVHSGNTIYF.

As DNA, the CDR3 is TGTGCCAGCAGCTCGAACCGGGACAGGGGCCTCGGGAATGAGCAGTTCTTC. Translated, it gives CASSSNRDRGLGNEQFF. The chain uses TRBV7-7 and TRBJ2-1; 10 bases match TRBD1. The V and J ends lost 4 bases and 7 bases, in that order; junction bases with no gene match: 13. The CDR3 totals 17 residues. Germline CDR1 SSHAT, CDR2 FNYEAQ (reference sequence).

The chain combines TRBV30 with TRBJ2-2; TRBD2 aligns across 9 bases. Per germline, CDR1 GTSNPN and CDR2 SVGIG (reference sequence). This CDR3 is 13 amino acids long. J lost 7 bases, V lost 5 bases, and 5 bases had no gene match. This CDR3 reads CAWVAGAVGELFF. The CDR3 DNA reads TGTGCCTGGGTAGCGGGAGCCGTCGGGGAGCTGTTTTTT.

This chain uses TRBV5-6 with TRBJ1-4; 9 bases agree with TRBD1. V was clipped by 4 bases and J by 7 bases; unmatched bases: 14. The CDR3 contains 17 residues. The germline CDR1 and CDR2 sequences are SGHDT and YYEEEE. CDR3 DNA: TGTGCCAGCAGCCTGGGGGGTATACAGGGGGCAATTGAAAAACTGTTTTTT. Residues: CASSLGGIQGAIEKLFF.

The rearrangement joins TRBV11-3 to TRBJ2-5, with 7 nucleotides matching TRBD2. The length of the CDR3 is 12 residues. Losses at the gene ends were 6 bases for V and 5 bases for J; bases not matched to a gene: 3. The germline V gene encodes CDR1 SGHNT and CDR2 YENEEA. CDR3 sequence: CASSREGETQYF. The CDR3 coding sequence is TGTGCCAGCAGTAGGGAGGGGGAGACCCAGTACTTC.

V gene TRBV6-4 combines with J gene TRBJ1-2; D unclear. Per germline, CDR1 MRHNA and CDR2 SNTAGT. The V end lost 0 bases, the J end lost 4 bases, and 18 bases lay between the germline ends. The CDR3 has 17 amino acids. In DNA form, the CDR3 reads TGTGCCAGCAGTGACTCGAGTCTCATGGGCGGACCCTATGGCTACACCTTC. It encodes CASSDSSLMGGPYGYTF.

This clone was counted once. The CDR3: CASSLAVAIGDTQYF. The DNA for the CDR3 is TGCGCCAGCAGCTTGGCCGTGGCGATTGGAGATACGCAGTATTTT. The V gene is TRBV5-1, the J gene TRBJ2-3, with D unresolved. Germline V gives CDR1 SGHRS, CDR2 YFSETQ. This CDR3 spans 15 amino acids. V dropped 0 bases and J dropped 5 bases, with 13 bases sitting between them.